This T cell receptor beta chain was sequenced during a study of cytomegalovirus exposure and HLA in healthy donors (dated by TCRdb to about 2017). Turning to the overall study: According to an earlier analysis of a few hundred of the donors, about 179 million T cells yielded 100 million or so unique TCR beta sequences and about 300 Gb of sequence data. Because of strong linkage in the cohort, four to six DR-DQ haplotypes were treated as single units for association and clustering. The number of typed donors differed by locus: about 629-630 for A, B, C, DRB1 and DQB1; 522 for DQA1; 606 for DPA1; and about 470 for DPB1. All discovery cohort repertoires had been generated on a single sequencing platform. A later genetic analysis took genome-wide SNP genotypes for about 55% of the 666 donors and used that subset as a discovery cohort. Alongside the repertoire data, information on donor age, sex, ethnicity and CMV serostatus was compiled. Both class I and class II loci were covered by HLA typing, at four-digit resolution. On average, over 200,000 unique TCR beta nucleotide sequences were sequenced per donor among more than 350 genotyped donors of the cohort, with 15% to 20% of those sequences being non-productive. A separate validation cohort of 100 to 150 different subjects was used in addition to the roughly 700-subject first cohort. A later analysis re-analyzed previously published TCR beta repertoires from several hundred donors and added high-resolution HLA genotyping to study TCR occurrence patterns. Roughly 300 gigabases of sequencing data and approximately 80 million unique TCR sequences were included in an early release covering about 700 HLA-typed donors. The study was designed to test whether signatures of past pathogen exposure could be identified by cataloging public T cell receptors. Of the roughly 400 genotyped donors, approximately 80% fell in the genetic ancestry cluster associated with self-reported Caucasian donors. To decide whether each TCR beta V gene segment behaved as functional or pseudogenic, an earlier analysis of some 540 of the donors relied on high-throughput TCR beta sequencing. High-throughput TCR immunosequencing, statistical association of individual TCRs with disease status, and machine learning were combined to predict cytomegalovirus infection status. Using immunosequencing, the study profiled T cell repertoires from fewer than 700 subjects and related those repertoires to cytomegalovirus serostatus. The later analysis used no new phenotypic data to find candidate immune exposures, relying instead on TCR beta sequences and their occurrence across donors.

The library was prepared using the immunoSEQ multiplex PCR assay. For the multiplex PCR, a mixture combining 60 forward primers for TCR Vbeta segments and 13 reverse primers for TCR Jbeta segments was used. The CDR3 region of rearranged TCR beta genes was amplified from genomic DNA with a multiplex PCR assay. Amplified TCR beta libraries were sequenced as 87-base-pair reads on the Illumina HiSeq System. The original pipeline was this. Across the roughly 700 repertoires, a later analysis counted approximately 83 million unique TCR beta chains, roughly 11 million of which were shared by at least two donors. A nearest-neighbor algorithm error-corrected the raw reads and collapsed the reads into unique sequences, merging closely related sequences to remove PCR and sequencing errors. V, D and J gene segments were assigned by aligning CDR3 sequences to IMGT reference sequences. For a sequence to be retained, at least a six-nucleotide match to both a V gene segment and a J gene segment was required. Rearrangements were classified as productive when the CDR3 lacked stop codons and remained in frame with V and J, and all other rearrangements were classified as non-productive. CDR3 was defined by IMGT convention, running from the second conserved V-encoded cysteine to the conserved J-encoded phenylalanine. The earlier analysis of some 600 of the donors excluded sequences that lacked an unambiguous match to a single V gene segment. An earlier analysis of a few hundred of the donors called V segments functional above 56.7% productive rearrangements and segregating when the between-donor standard deviation exceeded 5%. To diagnose cytomegalovirus status from the catalog of TCR beta chain sequences, a statistical classification framework was built. V and J gene assignment, in a later analysis, came from comparing TCR nucleotide sequences with IMGT/GENE-DB human TR gene sequences. In a later analysis, CDR3 sequences and most-parsimonious VDJ recombination scenarios were assigned using the TCRdist pipeline. In a later analysis, every TCR beta chain was defined by the combination of its CDR3 amino acid sequence and its V-gene family, and reads without a unique V-gene family were dropped. To address suspected cross-contamination and a sequencing artifact, a later analysis removed approximately 600 highly shared, low-generation-probability nucleotide sequences. In a later analysis, a clonal expansion index was calculated for each public chain from normalized within-repertoire ranks of inferred template counts. A later analysis computed generation probabilities with a VDJ recombination model fitted to out-of-frame rearrangements, and checked the results against IGoR. Hypergeometric tests were used in a later analysis to score TCR-TCR, TCR-HLA and TCR-CMV co-occurrence, with a repertoire-size bias correction applied to the TCR pairs. In a later analysis, false discovery rates were estimated by permuting HLA or CMV assignments 20 times. In a later analysis, co-occurring TCRs were grouped using DBSCAN, with TCRdist sequence similarity added in when clustering inside HLA-allele-positive subsets. Co-occurrence clustering excluded repertoires with fewer than 30,000 or more than 120,000 public chains, plus five with anomalous nucleotide sharing. TCRdb carries this immuneACCESS record with in-frame sequences only. Its versions omit some clonotypes, under half of them owing to an unresolved V gene in the studies checked, with the rest unexplained. That table supplies the V and J calls and clone size; D and trimming were determined from the DNA. The sample table shows about 60,000 clones, and under 85% are seen once. Roughly 5.3% of the sample is in the top ten clones.

About this clone: Its antigen is still unknown. It has no much larger one-base neighbor in the sample; base qualities were not kept.

In total, about 650 healthy bone marrow donors made up the cohort. At the time of sampling, every cohort member was nominally healthy, though immune exposures that went unrecorded were likely present. The donor tested CMV seronegative, placing the donor among the 350 or so seronegative members of the cohort. A peripheral blood sample was collected from each donor, and TCR beta sequencing was performed on peripheral blood mononuclear cells. The Qiagen DNeasy Blood Extraction Kit was used to extract genomic DNA from the blood cell samples. Results the study describes overall, beyond this receptor: In a later analysis, HLA-associated TCR beta chains showed more clonal expansion and lower generation probabilities than non-associated chains that were equally common. Several of the top co-occurrence clusters appeared to be linked to parvovirus B19, influenza, CMV and Epstein-Barr virus, according to a later analysis. Presence/absence analyses assumed roughly uniform sequencing depth across donors, an assumption that may not hold. Most TCR sequences were seen in very few donors, while some public TCRs were found in many individuals. The cohort was sequenced for TCR beta chains only, and without alpha or paired-chain data the features that could be detected were limited. Because counts were too low, roughly 17 rarely observed V segments, including chromosome 9 orphons, were left out of the earlier analysis of 587 of the donors. The classifier was reported to diagnose cytomegalovirus status with high specificity and sensitivity in both the original cohort and the validation cohort. Some IMGT-functional V segments, including TRBV6-2 and TRBV6-3, could not be told apart with the 87-base-pair reads, so those segments were excluded. An earlier analysis of some 560 of the donors showed that most TCR beta V segments appeared in productive rearrangements either about 90% or about 30% of the time, which broadly matched IMGT annotations. An association between a missense DCLRE1C variant and V-gene and J-gene trimming of TCR beta chains was found in a later genetic analysis and replicated in an independent cohort. A few of the identified cytomegalovirus-associated TCR beta chains were confirmed in vitro to be specific for cytomegalovirus antigens. A total of 150 or so TCR beta chains were listed by the study as associated with cytomegalovirus. Immune exposure information for the cohort was limited to CMV serostatus. A further reported finding was that TCR beta sequences accurately predicted the HLA-A and HLA-B alleles for most subjects in the first cohort. Assigning TCR associations to individual alleles was difficult when HLA alleles, especially DR and DQ, strongly co-occurred. A later analysis associated about 17,000 TCR beta sequences with specific HLA alleles at a false discovery rate of 0.05. According to a later genetic analysis, donors in an Asian-associated ancestry cluster had fewer N-insertions in productive TCRs than the approximately 610-donor mean. A later analysis found that TCR association rates varied across HLA loci, with DRB1 alleles showing the most associated TCRs and HLA-C alleles the fewest. According to the authors, the approach could potentially be generalized to other disease states and immunological phenotypes. A cluster of highly shared sequence variants was judged likely to be a technical artifact of the sequencing pipeline. A later analysis found that most CMV-associated TCR beta chains appeared HLA-restricted, with HLA associations seemingly driven largely by CMV exposure. Because HLA typing was missing for some donors at each locus, association tests included only the typed subset. Linkage disequilibrium might explain the correlated functional status among segregating V segments, but an unknown experimental factor could not be excluded.

At the junction V is shortened by 1 base and J by 12 bases, with 16 bases in between. CDR1 LGHNA and CDR2 YNFKEQ are derived from the germline V gene. Counted from cysteine to phenylalanine, this CDR3 has 13 amino acids. Solely the CDR3 DNA is kept, with 39 bases framed from the first base. Recombination linked TRBV4-2 to TRBJ2-7; the D gene is unclear. The clonotype was recovered from a man aged 45-60 years in good health and CMV-seronegative. Sequencing input: PBMCs. The CDR3 here reads CASSQVSQVLVYF. The nucleotide sequence is TGTGCCAGCAGCCAAGTCTCTCAGGTACTCGTGTACTTC.